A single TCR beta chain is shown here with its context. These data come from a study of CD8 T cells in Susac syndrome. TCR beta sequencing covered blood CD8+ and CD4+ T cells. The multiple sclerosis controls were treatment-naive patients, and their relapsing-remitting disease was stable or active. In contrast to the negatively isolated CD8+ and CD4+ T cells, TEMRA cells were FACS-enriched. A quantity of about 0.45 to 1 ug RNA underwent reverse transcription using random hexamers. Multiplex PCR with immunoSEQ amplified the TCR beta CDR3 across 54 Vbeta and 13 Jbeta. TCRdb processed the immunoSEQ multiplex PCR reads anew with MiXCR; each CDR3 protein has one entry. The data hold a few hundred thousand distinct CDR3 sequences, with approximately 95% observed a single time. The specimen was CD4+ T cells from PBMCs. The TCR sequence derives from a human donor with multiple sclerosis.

In DNA, the CDR3 is TGTGCCAGCAGCCGGGGCAGCGGGGTGATCACAGATACGCAGTATTTT. Translating gives CASSRGSGVITDTQYF. The chain joins TRBV14 to TRBJ2-3, with 7 bases matching TRBD2. The CDR3 spans 16 residues. With 4 bases clipped from V and 2 bases from J, the junction kept 9 bases outside the gene matches. Per the germline V gene, CDR1 is SGHDN and CDR2 is FVKESK. Full variable domain (rest looked up from reference TRBV14 and TRBJ2-3): EAGVTQFPSHSVIEKGQTVTLRCDPISGHDNLYWYRRVMGKEIKFLLHFVKESKQDESGMPNNRFLAERTGGTYSTLKVQPAELEDSGVYFCASSRGSGVITDTQYFGPGTRLTVL.